This T cell receptor (beta chain) was sequenced for a study of OX40 agonist ivuxolimab in advanced cancers. As for the study in general: The dose-escalation group included hepatocellular carcinoma, melanoma, renal cell carcinoma and head and neck cancer.

Profiled with immunoSEQ multiplex PCR; TCRdb holds only in-frame clones, not every one. The sample holds around 60,000 clones, around 93% seen once. Concerning this clone itself: The target antigen is unknown.

This CDR3 has 15 residues. Trimming took off 1 base at V and 10 bases at J, with 16 bases between the two ends. Germline assignment: CDR1 LGHNA and CDR2 YSLEER. General study findings and limits: The investigators did not determine what antigen specificity the expanded peripheral T cells had. CD8+ T cells averaged more expanded clones than CD4+.

The investigators sampled blood at baseline, at cycle 4 day 1, and at cycle 7 day 1. The receptor's source is an adult with an advanced solid tumor such as melanoma, head and neck, liver or kidney cancer. Sequenced here: CD4+ or CD8+ T cells sorted from blood, sampled in a trial of the OX40 agonist ivuxolimab. The chain has TRBV4-3 and TRBJ1-4; TRBD1 might be the D (5 bases). CDR3 sequence (DNA): TGCGCCAGCAGCCAAGCGCTGGGGGGGGGTGCAAAACTGTTTTTT. Translation gives CASSQALGGGAKLFF.